This T cell receptor (beta chain) was identified during a study of beta chain features in type 1 diabetes. Study-wide points: Possibly, sequencing cDNA over-represented cells that had high TCR expression levels. TCRB CDR3s were moderately but significantly shorter in Type 1 diabetes patients in all four CD4+ subsets. PCR might pick shorter templates more often, in the same way for patients and controls.

Expressed TCRB transcripts were sequenced because the entire RNA isolate underwent reverse transcription. Clones were read by immunoSEQ multiplex PCR, and TCRdb kept only the in-frame ones, dropping some. In the table there are over 500,000 clones, 15% of which are singletons. Points on this clone: Its antigen is as yet unknown.

The junction had 12 bases not matched to a gene; V was cut back by 1 base and J by 7 bases. CDR1 is LGHNA and CDR2 is YSLEER in the germline V gene. The CDR3 spans 18 residues. This receptor was obtained from a man aged 18 to 29 in good health. The chain has TRBV4-3 and TRBJ2-1; TRBD2 matches 11 bases. Sequencing used naive CD4+ T cells from blood. In nucleotides, the CDR3 is TGCGCCAGCAGCCAAGGTAGCGGGGGGGGCCTGTGGTTAAATGAGCAGTTCTTC. Amino acids: CASSQGSGGGLWLNEQFF.